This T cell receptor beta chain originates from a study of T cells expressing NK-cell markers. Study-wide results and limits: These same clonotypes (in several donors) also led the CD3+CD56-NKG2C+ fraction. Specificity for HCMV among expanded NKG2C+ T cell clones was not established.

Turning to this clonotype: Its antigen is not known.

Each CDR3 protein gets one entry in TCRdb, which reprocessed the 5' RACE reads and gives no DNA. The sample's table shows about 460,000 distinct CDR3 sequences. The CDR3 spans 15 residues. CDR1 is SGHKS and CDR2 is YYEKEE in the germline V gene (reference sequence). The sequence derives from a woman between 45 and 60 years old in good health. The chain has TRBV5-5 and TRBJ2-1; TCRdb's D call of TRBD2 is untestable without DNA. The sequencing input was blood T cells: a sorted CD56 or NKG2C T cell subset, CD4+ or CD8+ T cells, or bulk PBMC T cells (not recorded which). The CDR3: CASSLSVLGRDEQFF. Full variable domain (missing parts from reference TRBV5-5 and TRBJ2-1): DAGVTQSPTHLIKTRGQQVTLRCSPISGHKSVSWYQQVLGQGPQFIFQYYEKEERGRGNFPDRFSARQFPNYSSELNVNALLLGDSALYLCASSLSVLGRDEQFFGPGTRLTVL.